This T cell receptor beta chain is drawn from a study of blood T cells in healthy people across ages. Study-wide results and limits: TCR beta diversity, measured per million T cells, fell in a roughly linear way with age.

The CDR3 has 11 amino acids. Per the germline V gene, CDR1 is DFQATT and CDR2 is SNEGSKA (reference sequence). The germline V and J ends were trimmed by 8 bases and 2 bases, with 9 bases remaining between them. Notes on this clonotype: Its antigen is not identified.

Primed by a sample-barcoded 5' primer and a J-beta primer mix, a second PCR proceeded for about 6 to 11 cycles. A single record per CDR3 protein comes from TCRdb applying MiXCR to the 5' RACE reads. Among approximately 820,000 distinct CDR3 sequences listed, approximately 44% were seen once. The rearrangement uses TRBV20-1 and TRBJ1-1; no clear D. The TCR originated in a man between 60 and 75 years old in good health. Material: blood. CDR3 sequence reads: CSSIVNTEAFF. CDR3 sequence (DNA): TGCAGTTCGATAGTTAACACTGAAGCTTTCTTT.